This section outlines one T cell receptor beta chain sequence together with its context. There are a few counts of this clonotype. Its target antigen remains unknown. Base-call qualities are not available, and no considerably larger clone is one nucleotide away. The sequencing machine was an Illumina HiSeq 1500. Using fastp trimming at Q25 and MiXCR clonotype assembly, TCRdb reanalyzed the public sequencing data and kept in-frame beta chains. Rows are combined by CDR3 protein, so each entry shows the most common genes and DNA. The sample table records 500,000 or so distinct CDR3 sequences; 16% of these occur just once. Around 25% of the sample belongs to the ten largest clones. The data are from a study of T cell repertoires in cytomegalovirus infection (dated by TCRdb to about 2019). General notes on the study: Donor HLA type was relevant to the analysis, as public TCR beta signatures indicated carriage of CMV infection together with the matching HLA type.

What the study reported, not specific to this receptor: Cumulative frequency of public TCR beta family members discriminated carriers of CMV infection plus the relevant HLA type in this cohort and an independent 352-donor cohort. The ex vivo response was dominated by HLA-C-restricted CMV-specific TCR beta clonotypes, which also provided the single most frequent clonotype in two of eight donors.

The CDR3 starts with the cysteine, ends with the phenylalanine, and has 19 residues. Only the CDR3 DNA is retained, 57 bases long and in frame from the first base. V is reduced by 3 bases and J by 0 bases, leaving a spacing of 23 bases between them. For CDR1 and CDR2, the germline V gene lists MNHNS and SASEGT. The sample consisted of CD8+ T cells from PBMCs. The rearranged chain carries TRBV6-1 and TRBJ1-1; possibly the D gene is TRBD1, per 6 matching bases. The sequence was collected from a human donor in good health (CMV status not recorded). Some clones in this sample may be carry-over from other donors' samples. CDR3 reads: CASSDPDRGRILMNTEAFF. The sequenced DNA is TGTGCCAGCAGTGACCCGGACAGAGGACGCATACTCATGAACACTGAAGCTTTCTTT.